This passage covers 17 T cell receptor beta chains from one sample sequenced in a study of response to subunit inactivated influenza vaccine. Using its own MiXCR run on the RT-PCR reads, TCRdb lists one record per CDR3 protein. This table holds about half a million distinct CDR3 sequences, over 25% found once. The starting material was CD4+ T cells sorted from PBMCs, obtained 4 to 6 days after vaccination. The receptors stem from a man in his forties or fifties who received an inactivated influenza vaccine.

The table lists this clonotype with a few counts. V usage is TRBV5-1 and J usage is TRBJ1-2; D not certain. Germline V gene data show CDR1 as SGHRS and CDR2 as YFSETQ. The CDR3 is 14 residues long. V was trimmed by 0 bases and J by 4 bases, leaving 10 bases between them. CDR3: CASSLGQTSYGYTF. The CDR3 DNA sequence: TGCGCCAGCAGCTTGGGTCAGACCTCCTATGGCTACACCTTC. The full variable domain, rest sourced from reference TRBV5-1 and TRBJ1-2, is KAGVTQTPRYLIKTRGQQVTLSCSPISGHRSVSWYQQTPGQGLQFLFEYFSETQRNKGNFPGRFSGRQFSNSRSEMNVSTLELGDSALYLCASSLGQTSYGYTFGSGTRLTVV.

This clonotype was counted at least ten times. V is TRBV12-3 or TRBV12-4 and J is TRBJ2-5, with D possibly being TRBD1 (5 bases). The V end was cut by 3 bases, the J end by 1 base, with 6 bases between. CDR3 length: 13 residues. In nucleotides, the CDR3 is TGTGCCAGCAGTTTCAGGGCCCAAGAGACCCAGTACTTC. It codes for CASSFRAQETQYF.

V and J are TRBV20-1 and TRBJ1-5, with D tentatively TRBD1 (5 bases). The V gene's germline CDR1 is DFQATT and CDR2 SNEGSKA (reference sequence). The CDR3 runs to 14 residues. Deletions cut 3 bases from V and 5 bases from J, with 14 bases between. CDR3 sequence reads: CSASSGTHYQPQHF. Here the CDR3 DNA reads TGCAGTGCTAGTTCCGGGACCCATTATCAGCCCCAGCATTTT.

This sequence joins TRBV9 and TRBJ1-1; D is perhaps TRBD1 (5 bases). CDR3 length equals 14 residues. The germline CDR1 and CDR2 sequences are SGDLS and YYNGEE. Trimming cost V 0 bases and J 6 bases, with 12 bases left between them. CDR3 coding DNA: TGTGCCAGCAGCGTAGCCGGTCGGGGCGCTGAAGCTTTCTTT. This codes for CASSVAGRGAEAFF.

This clonotype was observed a handful of times. V gene TRBV18 combines with J gene TRBJ2-3; 8 bases line up with TRBD2. The CDR3 has 16 amino acids. CDR1 and CDR2 (germline): KGHSH, LQKENI. The J segment lost 4 bases and the V segment lost 3 bases, leaving 9 bases of the junction unmatched. As DNA, the CDR3 is TGTGCCAGCTCACCCCAGTTGGCGGGAGGACCAGATACGCAGTATTTT. Residues: CASSPQLAGGPDTQYF.

J is TRBJ2-3 and V is TRBV7-9; TRBD2 matches 7 bases. The CDR3 length is 17 residues. V lost 0 bases and J lost 5; bases outside the gene matches: 11. The germline V gene has CDR1 SEHNR and CDR2 FQNEAQ (reference sequence). The CDR3 region is CASSLAIAGATGDTQYF. The DNA of the CDR3 is TGTGCCAGCAGCTTAGCGATTGCGGGAGCTACCGGAGATACGCAGTATTTT.

This clonotype was observed a few times. The chain has TRBV19 and TRBJ2-1, with 9 positions matching TRBD2. V lost 3 bases to trimming and J lost 8 bases; unmatched junction nucleotides: 8. Germline lookup yields CDR1 LNHDA and CDR2 SQIVND (reference sequence). CDR3 length: 15 amino acids. The CDR3 spells CASSMIIAGADEQFF. CDR3 sequence (DNA): TGTGCCAGTAGTATGATAATAGCGGGAGCTGATGAGCAGTTCTTC.

This chain uses TRBV19 with TRBJ2-7; D is unresolved. Germline V gene lookup returns CDR1 LNHDA and CDR2 SQIVND (reference sequence). V lost 0 bases, J lost 3 bases, and 6 bases lay in between. The CDR3 runs to 13 residues. As DNA, the CDR3 is TGTGCCAGTAGTATAGAATGGAGCTACGAGCAGTACTTC. Protein product: CASSIEWSYEQYF.

This clonotype showed up just a few times. This CDR3 is CSALGASGSYEQFF. The CDR3 region has the DNA TGCAGTGCCCTGGGGGCTAGCGGGAGCTATGAGCAGTTCTTC. The chain employs TRBV20-1 and TRBJ2-1; TRBD2 matches 10 bases. CDR1 DFQATT and CDR2 SNEGSKA come from the germline V gene (reference sequence). The CDR3 has 14 residues. The trim removed 6 bases at V and 8 bases at J, leaving 10 bases unmatched.

The table lists this clonotype with a few counts. The CDR3 DNA reads as TGCAGTGCTAGATGGCCAGGGACAGGGAGGGACGGGCAGTACTTC. It is translated as CSARWPGTGRDGQYF. The chain couples TRBV20-1 to TRBJ2-7, with TRBD1 matching over 9 bases. Per the germline V gene, CDR1 is DFQATT and CDR2 is SNEGSKA (reference sequence). The CDR3 is 15 residues long. V lost 2 bases, J lost 9 bases, and 14 bases stayed unmatched.

This clonotype was counted a few times. The rearrangement links TRBV28 to TRBJ1-5, with TRBD1 identical over 9 bases. This CDR3 region has 16 residues. Germline V gene lookup returns CDR1 MDHEN and CDR2 SYDVKM. J lost 9 bases, V lost 4 bases, and 13 bases had no gene match. The CDR3 loop reads CASSSSSTGGITPQHF. For the CDR3, the DNA is TGTGCCAGCAGTTCCTCCTCGACAGGGGGTATTACGCCCCAGCATTTT.

The CDR3 bases are TGTGCCAGCAGTTTAGTGACAGGCGTGGGCAATGAGCAGTTCTTC. Its translation is CASSLVTGVGNEQFF. The V gene is TRBV12-3 or TRBV12-4, the J gene TRBJ2-1, with D perhaps TRBD1 (6 bases). The CDR3 extends over 15 amino acids. V was clipped by 1 base and J by 6 bases, with 13 bases between them.

In this sample, this clonotype turned up a few times. The chain has TRBV5-1 and TRBJ1-5; 8 bases match TRBD1. J lost 4 bases, V lost 4 bases, and 7 bases had no gene match. The germline gives CDR1 SGHRS, CDR2 YFSETQ. The CDR3 consists of 15 residues. The CDR3 DNA reads TGCGCCAGCAGCGCGGCAGGGGGCGGAAATCAGCCCCAGCATTTT. Protein sequence: CASSAAGGGNQPQHF.

This clonotype has a handful of counts. The genes are TRBV28 and TRBJ2-3; 7 bases align to TRBD2. The CDR3 covers 13 residues. Germline CDR1 is MDHEN and CDR2 is SYDVKM. The V gene end was trimmed by 8 bases and the J gene end by 4 bases; junction bases not matched to a gene: 6. CDR3 sequence reads: CASSAGAADTQYF. The CDR3 nucleotides are TGTGCCAGCTCGGCGGGAGCGGCAGATACGCAGTATTTT.

V gene TRBV7-2 combines with J gene TRBJ2-3; a weak D match, TRBD2 (5 bases). CDR3 length: 16 residues. The germline CDR1 and CDR2 sequences are SGHTA and FQGNSA. V was clipped by 5 bases and J by 3 bases, with 18 bases between them. The CDR3 reads CASSPTADARTDTQYF. CDR3 coding DNA: TGTGCCAGCAGCCCCACAGCGGACGCGAGGACAGATACGCAGTATTTT.

A remark on this clonotype: Being one base from a much bigger clone, this may be a read error. This chain uses TRBV29-1 with TRBJ2-7, with D perhaps being TRBD1 or TRBD2 (6 bases each). The CDR3 runs 11 residues. Germline V gene data show CDR1 as SQVTM and CDR2 as ANQGSEA. DNA for the CDR3: TGCAGCGTTGGGACAGCGGGCGAGCTGTACTTC. It encodes CSVGTAGELYF.

The rearrangement uses TRBV7-2 and TRBJ1-3; no definite D call. Germline V gene lookup returns CDR1 SGHTA and CDR2 FQGNSA. V lost 5 bases to trimming and J lost 4 bases, with 9 bases between them. CDR3 length: 13 amino acids. The CDR3, as DNA: TGTGCCAGCAGCACCAAGCCGGGAAACACCATATATTTT. Encoded protein: CASSTKPGNTIYF.